This TCR beta chain was recovered during a study of cytomegalovirus exposure and HLA in healthy donors. Background on the study: Ancestry clustering placed 70% to 85% of a few hundred genotyped donors in the Caucasian-associated cluster. Regarding the study as a whole: Analysis performed later showed TCR beta chains linked to HLA being more clonally expanded than equally common others.

This CDR3 region has 15 residues. Germline values: CDR1 SEHNR, CDR2 FQNEAQ (reference sequence). The PCR was carried out with 60 Vbeta primers and 13 Jbeta primers. The data were produced by immunoSEQ multiplex PCR, yet TCRdb's version contains in-frame clones alone and is incomplete. This table has roughly 130,000 clones, about 79% appearing once. About this clone itself: Its target is not known. The junction departs from the called germline gene at one end, perhaps through a read error.

This receptor was taken from a woman younger than 30 in good health and CMV-seropositive. This chain links TRBV7-9 with TRBJ1-5, with D unclear. Input material: PBMCs. Written as DNA, the CDR3 is TGTTCCAGCAGCTTAGTTTACGGAGGGAATCAGCCCCAGCATTTT. It encodes CSSSLVYGGNQPQHF.